Shown below are 30 T cell receptor beta chains from a single sample sequenced in a study of control samples from healthy donors and cancer patients. Produced via immunoSEQ multiplex PCR; TCRdb's table is partial and in-frame only. The data hold 60,000 to 75,000 clones, with about nine tenths observed a single time. Source material: PBMCs. The origin of the receptors is a man aged 55-75 years with colorectal cancer.

The chain carries TRBV3-1 (or the pseudogene TRBV3-2) and TRBJ1-1; 7 bases are a match to TRBD1. The junction had 9 bases not matched to a gene; V was cut back by 1 base and J by 4 bases. Germline V gene sequence: CDR1 LGHDT, CDR2 YNNKEL (reference sequence). The CDR3 spans 16 residues. The CDR3 is CASSQVGRGRRTEAFF. The CDR3 region has the DNA TGTGCCAGCAGCCAAGTCGGGAGGGGGCGCCGCACTGAAGCTTTCTTT.

This clone was picked up a small number of times. The gene calls are TRBV12-3 or TRBV12-4 and TRBJ2-7; maybe TRBD1 (5 bases). The ends were cut back, 4 bases at V and 6 bases at J, with 10 bases in the middle. The CDR3 spans 12 residues. In nucleotides, the CDR3 is TGTGCCAGCAGTTCGACAGTGGGCGAGCAGTACTTC. Translating gives CASSSTVGEQYF.

Concerning this clone: At one boundary the junction diverges from the germline segment, which might be a read error. Other DNA sequences in this specimen translate into the identical CDR3. The CDR3: CASHLSGGASYNEQFF. The CDR3 DNA reads as TGTGCCAGCCACCTTAGCGGGGGGGCGTCCTACAATGAACAGTTCTTC. V is TRBV5-4 and J is TRBJ2-1; 11 nucleotides align to TRBD2. The CDR3 has 16 amino acids. Germline V lookup: CDR1 SGHNT, CDR2 YYREEE (reference sequence). The whole variable domain, remainder taken from reference TRBV5-4 and TRBJ2-1, is ETGVTQSPTHLIKTRGQQVTLRCSSQSGHNTVSWYQQALGQGPQFIFQYYREEENGRGNFPPRFSGLQFPNYSSELNVNALELDDSALYLCASHLSGGASYNEQFFGPGTRLTVL.

This clone was recorded once. The V and J genes are TRBV5-1 and TRBJ2-4; 16 positions match TRBD2. This CDR3 region has 17 residues. Trimming at V came to 4 bases and at J to 5 bases, leaving 6 bases not matched to a gene. Germline CDR1 reads SGHRS; CDR2 reads YFSETQ. The DNA for the CDR3 is TGCGCCAGCAGCATGGGACTAGCGGGGGGGCCGCAAAACATTCAGTACTTC. It codes for CASSMGLAGGPQNIQYF.

Note on this clone: Compared with germline, one end of the junction differs, possibly owing to a read error. This sequence joins TRBV5-1 and TRBJ1-5; 7 nucleotides match TRBD1. The CDR3 consists of 14 residues. Germline V gives CDR1 SGHRS, CDR2 YFSETQ. CDR3 residues: CARSLGQGGMAQHF. The CDR3 nucleotides read TGCGCCCGCAGCTTGGGCCAGGGGGGGATGGCCCAGCATTTT. Combining the CDR3 with reference TRBV5-1 and TRBJ1-5 gives the whole variable domain KAGVTQTPRYLIKTRGQQVTLSCSPISGHRSVSWYQQTPGQGLQFLFEYFSETQRNKGNFPGRFSGRQFSNSRSEMNVSTLELGDSALYLCARSLGQGGMAQHFGDGTRLSIL.

This chain joins TRBV30 and TRBJ2-7; possible D gene TRBD1, 6 bases. CDR1 is GTSNPN, CDR2 SVGIG, per germline (reference sequence). The CDR3 spans 14 residues. The germline V and J ends were trimmed by 0 bases and 1 base, with 10 bases remaining between them. The CDR3 sequence is CAWSVGTTSYEQYF. CDR3 sequence (DNA): TGTGCCTGGAGTGTAGGGACAACTTCCTACGAGCAGTACTTC.

The genes are TRBV29-1 and TRBJ1-5; D unclear. CDR3 length equals 13 residues. The V end was cut by 4 bases, the J end by 0 bases, with 7 bases between. Per germline, CDR1 SQVTM and CDR2 ANQGSEA. In nucleotides, the CDR3 is TGCAGCGTTGGTGGGGTTAGCAATCAGCCCCAGCATTTT. This sequence encodes CSVGGVSNQPQHF.

The V gene is TRBV5-4, the J gene TRBJ2-5, with D perhaps TRBD1 (5 bases). The CDR3 contains 14 residues. Germline V CDR1 and CDR2: SGHNT, YYREEE (reference sequence). V was clipped by 0 bases and J by 2 bases, with 8 bases between them. Written as DNA, the CDR3 is TGTGCCAGCAGCTTGGGTGGGGCACAAGAGACCCAGTACTTC. Translating it yields CASSLGGAQETQYF.

J is TRBJ2-7 and V is TRBV19; possibly TRBD2 for D (5 bases). Germline V CDR1 and CDR2: LNHDA, SQIVND (reference sequence). V lost 8 bases and J 5 bases, leaving 28 bases between the germline ends. The CDR3 runs to 17 residues. The CDR3 DNA follows: TGTGCCAGTTTTCCCCTAGAGGGTGGAGGAACGGGTGACGAGCAGTACTTC. Its protein product is CASFPLEGGGTGDEQYF.

V usage is TRBV5-1 and J usage is TRBJ2-1, with 14 bases matching TRBD2. This CDR3 has 15 amino acids. V gave up 7 bases and J gave up 0 bases; unmatched junction bases: 0. In germline, CDR1 is SGHRS, CDR2 YFSETQ. The DNA for the CDR3 is TGCGCCAGCGGGACTAGCGGGGGCTCCTACAATGAGCAGTTCTTC. Encoded protein: CASGTSGGSYNEQFF.

The rearrangement links TRBV4-1 to TRBJ1-5; D possibly corresponds to TRBD1 (5 bases). The germline gives CDR1 MGHRA, CDR2 YSYEKL. Trimming shortened V by 4 bases and J by 7 bases, and 17 bases separated the two germline ends. This CDR3 is 15 amino acids long. In DNA, the CDR3 is TGCGCCAGCAGCCCCGACGGGGGGTGGGGGCAGCCCCAGCATTTT. Translation gives CASSPDGGWGQPQHF.

This clone was observed once. The V and J genes are TRBV6-5 and TRBJ1-1, with 8 positions matching TRBD1. The CDR3 extends over 14 amino acids. V gave up 7 bases and J gave up 5 bases; unmatched junction bases: 9. CDR1 MNHEY and CDR2 SVGAGI come from the germline V gene. This CDR3 is CASNNRGRTTEAFF. CDR3 bases: TGTGCCAGCAACAACAGGGGGAGGACGACTGAAGCTTTCTTT.

The V and J genes are TRBV6-5 and TRBJ2-3; possible D gene TRBD1, 6 bases. Germline CDR1 MNHEY, CDR2 SVGAGI. V dropped 5 bases and J dropped 6 bases, with 18 bases sitting between them. The CDR3 sequence is 15 residues long. The CDR3 sequence: CASSRDKGVGDTQYF. In DNA, the CDR3 is TGTGCCAGCAGTCGAGATAAGGGGGTTGGTGATACGCAGTATTTT.

The chain links TRBV10-3 to TRBJ1-5; D might be TRBD1 (6 bases). This CDR3 region has 16 residues. Deletions cut 2 bases from V and 3 bases from J, with 14 bases between. Germline V gene lookup returns CDR1 ENHRY and CDR2 SYGVKD. CDR3 loop: CAISEGGHRSNQPQHF. The CDR3 coding sequence is TGTGCCATCAGTGAGGGGGGACACCGATCCAATCAGCCCCAGCATTTT.

This chain connects TRBV2 to TRBJ2-7; D gene uncertain. The CDR3 consists of 13 residues. Germline CDR1 reads SNHLY; CDR2 reads FYNNEI. The V and J ends lost 2 bases and 4 bases respectively, with 9 bases between them. The CDR3 loop reads CASSERRSYEQYF. The DNA for the CDR3 is TGTGCCAGCAGTGAAAGGCGATCTTACGAGCAGTACTTC.

This clone was found a few times. This chain connects TRBV19 to TRBJ2-5, with D tentatively TRBD1 (5 bases). The length of the CDR3 is 13 residues. Deletions cut 7 bases from V and 5 bases from J, with 14 bases between. CDR1 and CDR2 (germline): LNHDA, SQIVND (reference sequence). The CDR3 loop is CASTPAGRETQYF. CDR3 coding DNA: TGTGCCAGTACCCCGGCAGGGCGGGAGACCCAGTACTTC.

The chain joins TRBV4-2 to TRBJ1-1; D is possibly TRBD1 (5 bases). Germline CDR1 and CDR2: LGHNA and YNFKEQ. Trimming removed 1 base at V and 0 bases at J, with 15 bases between. CDR3 length: 17 amino acids. In DNA, the CDR3 is TGTGCCAGCAGCCAAGTTGGGAGACAGTTGATGAACACTGAAGCTTTCTTT. It is translated as CASSQVGRQLMNTEAFF.

V is TRBV27 and J is TRBJ2-7; the D call may be TRBD1 or TRBD2 (6 bases each). The germline V and J ends were trimmed by 6 bases and 6 bases, with 12 bases remaining between them. Germline CDR1 is MNHEY and CDR2 is SMNVEV (reference sequence). The length of the CDR3 is 12 residues. The CDR3 here is CASRLEGGEQYF. For the CDR3, the DNA is TGTGCCAGCAGATTAGAGGGGGGCGAGCAGTACTTC.

This rearrangement joins TRBV19 to TRBJ1-1, with 9 bases lining up with TRBD1. The V and J ends lost 4 bases and 1 base, in that order; junction bases with no gene match: 7. The CDR3 totals 16 residues. Germline values: CDR1 LNHDA, CDR2 SQIVND (reference sequence). The chain's CDR3 is CASSSYRGPRNTEAFF. The CDR3 DNA is TGTGCCAGTAGTAGCTACAGGGGGCCGCGGAACACTGAAGCTTTCTTT.

The chain combines TRBV9 with TRBJ1-2; D gene ambiguous. The germline V gene has CDR1 SGDLS and CDR2 YYNGEE. The CDR3 spans 11 residues. V was clipped by 4 bases and J by 8 bases, with 9 bases between them. The CDR3 nucleotides are TGTGCCAGCAGCCTAATGGGGGGCTACACCTTC. It specifies CASSLMGGYTF.

This chain joins TRBV5-1 and TRBJ2-7; D gene unclear. The CDR3 length is 13 residues. CDR1 is SGHRS, CDR2 YFSETQ, per germline. Trimming took off 0 bases at V and 3 bases at J, with 7 bases between the two ends. The CDR3 DNA sequence: TGCGCCAGCAGCTTGGCCTTGAGCTACGAGCAGTACTTC. Protein sequence: CASSLALSYEQYF.

V usage is TRBV28 and J usage is TRBJ1-1, with TRBD1 as a possible D gene (5 bases). V lost 7 bases to trimming and J lost 2 bases, with 17 bases between them. CDR3 length: 15 amino acids. Germline assignment: CDR1 MDHEN and CDR2 SYDVKM. CDR3 DNA: TGTGCCAGCACCCTGGGAGGGGCCGTAAACACTGAAGCTTTCTTT. Amino acids: CASTLGGAVNTEAFF.

This rearrangement joins TRBV18 to TRBJ1-1, with a weak D call TRBD1 (5 bases). The CDR3 spans 13 residues. V was trimmed by 3 bases and J by 3 bases, leaving 8 bases between them. The germline V gene has CDR1 KGHSH and CDR2 LQKENI. CDR3 DNA: TGTGCCAGCTCACCCGGGGGGGACACTGAAGCTTTCTTT. Amino acids: CASSPGGDTEAFF. The entire variable domain, with the rest obtained from reference TRBV18 and TRBJ1-1, is as follows: NAGVMQNPRHLVRRRGQEARLRCSPMKGHSHVYWYRQLPEEGLKFMVYLQKENIIDESGMPKERFSAEFPKEGPSILRIQQVVRGDSAAYFCASSPGGDTEAFFGQGTRLTVV.

V usage is TRBV4-1 and J usage is TRBJ1-4; D is unresolved. Looked up from germline, CDR1 is MGHRA and CDR2 is YSYEKL. CDR3 size: 15 residues. V lost 5 bases and J lost 0, with 10 bases in between. CDR3 in amino acids: CASSTRESTNEKLFF. For the CDR3, the DNA is TGCGCCAGCAGCACCCGGGAGTCAACTAATGAAAAACTGTTTTTT.

This chain uses TRBV5-4 with TRBJ1-6; perhaps TRBD1 as D (6 bases). The CDR3 contains 13 residues. The germline V gene has CDR1 SGHNT and CDR2 YYREEE (reference sequence). Trimming left V 3 bases short and J 10 bases short, with 11 bases between. The CDR3 nucleotides read TGTGCCAGCAGCTCGGGGGCAGGATCACCCCTCCACTTT. It translates to CASSSGAGSPLHF.

The V gene is TRBV28, the J gene TRBJ2-5, with D possibly being TRBD1 or TRBD2 (6 bases each). The germline V gene encodes CDR1 MDHEN and CDR2 SYDVKM. Trimming shortened V by 4 bases and J by 1 base, and 22 bases separated the two germline ends. The CDR3 runs to 18 residues. The CDR3 here is CASSSGAGRDVAQETQYF. DNA of the CDR3: TGTGCCAGCAGTTCGGGGGCAGGGAGAGATGTGGCCCAAGAGACCCAGTACTTC.

The V and J genes are TRBV7-9 and TRBJ2-7; no definite D call. Germline CDR1 SEHNR, CDR2 FQNEAQ (reference sequence). V was clipped by 1 base and J by 0 bases, with 10 bases between them. The CDR3 consists of 15 residues. The CDR3, as DNA: TGTGCCAGCAGCTTAGGTGGCGGAAGCTCCTACGAGCAGTACTTC. Translation gives CASSLGGGSSYEQYF.

The J gene is TRBJ1-3, the V gene TRBV6-5; a weak D match, TRBD1 (6 bases). Trimming removed 6 bases at V and 0 bases at J, with 12 bases between. The CDR3 spans 15 residues. Germline values: CDR1 MNHEY, CDR2 SVGAGI. In DNA, the CDR3 is TGTGCCAGCAGGGACCAGGGGTTCTCTGGAAACACCATATATTTT. Its protein is CASRDQGFSGNTIYF.

The rearrangement joins TRBV10-3 to TRBJ2-7, with a weak D call TRBD2 (7 bases). The germline gives CDR1 ENHRY, CDR2 SYGVKD. Trimming took off 11 bases at V and 6 bases at J, with 17 bases between the two ends. This CDR3 contains 12 residues. CDR3 protein: CASWGGAGEQYF. The CDR3 DNA reads as TGTGCCTCTTGGGGGGGCGCGGGCGAGCAGTACTTC.

The V gene is TRBV28, the J gene TRBJ1-2, with 7 positions matching TRBD1. From germline, CDR1 is MDHEN and CDR2 SYDVKM. V lost 4 bases and J lost 5; bases outside the gene matches: 10. This CDR3 has 15 residues. The CDR3 nucleotides read TGTGCCAGCAGTTCCGGGGTGGGACAGTATTATGGCTACACCTTC. It specifies CASSSGVGQYYGYTF.